This is a list of T cell receptor beta chains from one sample in a study of spatial heterogeneity in lung cancer. TCRdb passed the 5' RACE reads through MiXCR, listing each CDR3 protein once. The sample contains about 22,000 distinct CDR3 sequences, 8.8% of which appear only once. The sequenced sample was lung tumor tissue, obtained at surgery. These receptors all stem from a male donor with early-stage non-small cell lung cancer. Each CDR3 is given with its conserved first and last residue. A D gene is named only where the DNA matches it firmly. A row's size may be missing; if present it is once, few, many or a size class.

V	size	D	J	CDR3	DNA
TRBV7-3	many	NA	TRBJ1-1	CASSLQSGAEAFF	TGTGCCAGCAGCTTACAATCCGGGGCTGAAGCTTTCTTT
TRBV20-1	many	TRBD1	TRBJ2-1	CSARWDSISLEFF	TGCAGTGCTAGGTGGGACAGCATTTCGTTAGAGTTCTTC
TRBV21-1	NA	NA	TRBJ1-5	CASTAGQANQPQHF	TGTGCCAGCACCGCGGGACAAGCCAATCAGCCCCAGCATTTT
TRBV11-3	few	TRBD2	TRBJ2-1	CASSLGPVSGVSYNEQFF	TGTGCCAGCAGCTTAGGCCCCGTGAGCGGGGTATCCTACAATGAGCAGTTCTTC
TRBV27	NA	NA	TRBJ2-1	CASSLDRYSQFF	TGTGCCAGCAGTTTAGACAGGTATTCCCAGTTCTTC
TRBV6-5	many	NA	TRBJ1-1	CASIPDPNTEAFF	TGTGCCAGCATACCAGACCCGAACACTGAAGCTTTCTTT
TRBV28	NA	NA	TRBJ1-4	CASSRGGADEKLFF	TGTGCCAGCAGCCGAGGGGGTGCTGATGAAAAACTGTTTTTT
TRBV20-1	many	NA	TRBJ1-2	CSAREGHTF	TGCAGTGCTAGAGAAGGGCACACCTTC
TRBV28	few	TRBD1	TRBJ2-6	CASSLGTGQSVGANVLTF	TGTGCCAGCAGTTTGGGGACAGGGCAAAGCGTCGGGGCCAACGTCCTGACTTTC
TRBV29-1	medium-sized	NA	TRBJ2-5	CSVVSGPLQETQYF	TGCAGCGTTGTGTCAGGACCGCTACAAGAGACCCAGTACTTC
TRBV12-3/TRBV12-4	many	NA	TRBJ2-2	CASSFVTGELFF	TGTGCCAGCAGTTTTGTCACCGGGGAGCTGTTTTTT
TRBV28	NA	NA	TRBJ2-7	CASSLFSASLYF	TGTGCCAGCAGTTTATTTTCAGCTAGCCTGTACTTC
TRBV11-2	NA	TRBD2	TRBJ2-1	CASSSGLAAYNEQFF	TGTGCCAGCAGCTCCGGACTAGCGGCCTACAATGAGCAGTTCTTC
TRBV3-1	many	NA	TRBJ2-2	CASRPTDLGTGELFF	TGTGCCAGCAGACCGACTGACTTGGGCACCGGGGAGCTGTTTTTT
TRBV24-1	few	NA	TRBJ2-4	CATSSSGAGERGNIQYF	TGTGCCACCAGTTCATCTGGAGCAGGGGAGCGGGGAAACATTCAGTACTTC
TRBV6-5	many	TRBD1	TRBJ2-2	CASSLRDRVTGNTGELFF	TGTGCCAGCAGTCTCCGGGACAGGGTTACAGGGAACACCGGGGAGCTGTTTTTT
TRBV7-8	NA	TRBD1	TRBJ2-6	CASSLLQGAHSGANVLTF	TGTGCCAGCAGCTTATTACAGGGGGCCCATTCTGGGGCCAACGTCCTGACTTTC
TRBV4-3	many	NA	TRBJ2-6	CASSYSGANVLTF	TGCGCCAGCAGTTACTCTGGGGCCAACGTCCTGACTTTC
TRBV6-2/TRBV6-3	many	TRBD2	TRBJ2-7	CASSNKREKYF	TGTGCCAGCAGTAACAAGCGGGAAAAGTACTTC
TRBV2	NA	TRBD1	TRBJ1-5	CASRTDRGDQPQHF	TGTGCCAGCCGAACCGACAGGGGCGATCAGCCCCAGCATTTT
TRBV6-6	few	NA	TRBJ2-3	CASSGRRDTQYF	TGTGCCAGCAGTGGCAGGAGGGATACGCAGTATTTT
TRBV20-1	NA	TRBD2	TRBJ2-1	CSARDRGLASAEQFF	TGCAGTGCTAGAGATCGGGGACTAGCTTCGGCTGAGCAGTTCTTC
TRBV28	medium-sized	TRBD1	TRBJ1-4	CASRQGLDEKLFF	TGTGCCAGCCGACAGGGCTTAGATGAAAAACTGTTTTTT
TRBV18	NA	NA	TRBJ2-5	CASSSAMTETQYF	TGTGCCAGCTCGTCGGCCATGACCGAGACCCAGTACTTC
TRBV6-5	medium-sized	NA	TRBJ1-5	CASSYRPEGNQPQHF	TGTGCCAGCAGTTATAGGCCCGAGGGCAATCAGCCCCAGCATTTT
TRBV6-6	many	TRBD1	TRBJ2-1	CASSRPGQYNEQFF	TGTGCCAGCAGCCGACCGGGACAGTACAATGAGCAGTTCTTC
TRBV7-2	NA	NA	TRBJ1-4	CASSRQVNEKLFF	TGTGCCAGCAGCAGACAGGTTAATGAAAAACTGTTTTTT
TRBV7-6	NA	NA	TRBJ2-5	CASSGITGSQETQYF	TGTGCCAGCAGCGGCATCACGGGGAGTCAAGAGACCCAGTACTTC
TRBV24-1	many	NA	TRBJ1-1	CATSDGADMNTEAFF	TGTGCCACCAGTGATGGTGCAGATATGAACACTGAAGCTTTCTTT
TRBV7-9	medium-sized	NA	TRBJ2-5	CASSPWGPQETQYF	TGTGCCAGCAGCCCGTGGGGGCCTCAAGAGACCCAGTACTTC
TRBV7-9	NA	NA	TRBJ2-7	CASSSRSGSYEQYF	TGTGCCAGCAGCTCCCGGAGTGGGTCCTACGAGCAGTACTTC
TRBV5-4	few	NA	TRBJ2-6	CASSAPGLTDSGANVLTF	TGTGCCAGCAGCGCCCCGGGACTGACGGACTCTGGGGCCAACGTCCTGACTTTC
TRBV18	many	TRBD1	TRBJ1-2	CASSPGQKNGYTF	TGTGCCAGCTCACCGGGACAGAAGAATGGCTACACCTTC
TRBV12-3/TRBV12-4	few	NA	TRBJ1-5	CASSLRGVGNQPQHF	TGTGCCAGCAGTTTGCGGGGCGTGGGGAATCAGCCCCAGCATTTT
TRBV20-1	many	TRBD1	TRBJ2-2	CSASDREPGELFF	TGCAGTGCCTCGGACAGGGAGCCCGGGGAGCTGTTTTTT
TRBV10-2	many	TRBD1	TRBJ2-1	CATRGQVNNEQFF	TGCGCCACCCGGGGACAGGTCAACAATGAGCAGTTCTTC
TRBV6-5	many	NA	TRBJ2-7	CASSYKGGSYEQYF	TGTGCCAGCAGTTACAAGGGGGGGTCCTACGAGCAGTACTTC
TRBV15	few	TRBD1	TRBJ1-3	CATSSGTGDGNTIYF	TGTGCCACCAGCTCCGGGACAGGGGACGGAAACACCATATATTTT
TRBV7-9	many	NA	TRBJ1-1	CASSSPSGQNTEAFF	TGTGCCAGCAGTTCACCATCGGGACAAAACACTGAAGCTTTCTTT
TRBV11-2	NA	NA	TRBJ2-7	CASSPGHYEQYF	TGTGCCAGCAGCCCAGGGCACTACGAGCAGTACTTC
TRBV7-2	NA	TRBD1	TRBJ2-7	CASSLDRGRTEQYF	TGTGCCAGCAGCTTGGACAGGGGGCGTACCGAGCAGTACTTC
TRBV7-2	medium-sized	NA	TRBJ2-1	CASSPEEQTPYNEQFF	TGTGCCAGCAGCCCGGAGGAGCAGACCCCCTACAATGAGCAGTTCTTC
TRBV7-9	NA	NA	TRBJ2-6	CASSLRVAGANVLTF	TGTGCCAGCAGCTTGCGAGTAGCTGGGGCCAACGTCCTGACTTTC
TRBV7-3	few	NA	TRBJ1-1	CASSSQPNTEAFF	TGTGCCAGCAGCTCCCAGCCGAACACTGAAGCTTTCTTT
TRBV20-1	many	TRBD2	TRBJ2-1	CSATYFSGTTNEQFF	TGCAGTGCTACCTACTTTTCCGGGACTACTAATGAGCAGTTCTTC
TRBV27	few	TRBD2	TRBJ2-5	CASSLLAGGLGTQYF	TGTGCCAGCAGTTTACTAGCGGGGGGGTTGGGGACCCAGTACTTC
TRBV20-1	NA	TRBD1	TRBJ1-1	CSARGQVDTEAFF	TGCAGTGCTAGGGGACAGGTGGACACTGAAGCTTTCTTT
TRBV28	many	NA	TRBJ1-2	CASSRYGYTF	TGTGCCAGCAGTCGCTATGGCTACACCTTC
TRBV6-1	many	TRBD1	TRBJ2-4	CASSGTGQLMYF	TGTGCCAGCAGTGGGACAGGCCAGCTAATGTACTTC
TRBV9	NA	NA	TRBJ1-4	CASSVGGAGEKLFF	TGTGCCAGCAGCGTAGGAGGGGCGGGAGAAAAACTGTTTTTT
TRBV4-1	NA	NA	TRBJ2-7	CASSQGPGPSYEQYF	TGCGCCAGCAGCCAAGGCCCGGGACCCTCCTACGAGCAGTACTTC
TRBV11-2	many	NA	TRBJ2-1	CASSLATYYNEQFF	TGTGCCAGCAGCCTTGCTACATACTACAATGAGCAGTTCTTC
TRBV27	many	NA	TRBJ1-1	CASSLGLRVNTEAFF	TGTGCCAGCAGTTTAGGACTTAGAGTGAACACTGAAGCTTTCTTT
TRBV28	many	NA	TRBJ1-6	CASSLGRPTGALHF	TGTGCCAGCAGTTTGGGACGACCGACTGGGGCCCTCCACTTT
TRBV28	many	NA	TRBJ1-2	CAISKQGANYGYTF	TGTGCCATCAGCAAACAGGGAGCTAACTATGGCTACACCTTC
TRBV20-1	NA	TRBD2	TRBJ2-3	CSAGRLGGGTDTQYF	TGCAGTGCTGGACGACTGGGGGGAGGGACAGATACGCAGTATTTT
TRBV5-1	many	TRBD1	TRBJ2-7	CASSPKTGWSEQYF	TGCGCCAGCAGCCCTAAGACAGGGTGGAGCGAGCAGTACTTC
TRBV5-1	many	TRBD2	TRBJ2-2	CASRRTSANTGELFF	TGCGCCAGCAGGCGGACTAGCGCGAACACCGGGGAGCTGTTTTTT